The following is a T cell receptor (beta chain) sequence with its context. This entry belongs to a study of control samples from healthy donors and cancer patients. The table came from immunoSEQ multiplex PCR; TCRdb's copy has only in-frame clones and leaves some out. The sample lists 70,000 to 100,000 clones, about 87% occurring once. V was trimmed by 3 bases and J by 0 bases, leaving 9 bases between them. The CDR3 extends over 15 amino acids. The germline V gene encodes CDR1 SGHDN and CDR2 FVKESK. Specimen: PBMCs. The rearrangement uses TRBV14 and TRBJ2-1; TRBD1 or TRBD2 may be the D gene (5 bases each). The sequence was obtained from a woman aged 60-70 years with head and neck cancer. The chain's CDR3 is CASSQRGNSYNEQFF. Here the CDR3 DNA reads TGTGCCAGCAGCCAGAGGGGAAACTCCTACAATGAGCAGTTCTTC.